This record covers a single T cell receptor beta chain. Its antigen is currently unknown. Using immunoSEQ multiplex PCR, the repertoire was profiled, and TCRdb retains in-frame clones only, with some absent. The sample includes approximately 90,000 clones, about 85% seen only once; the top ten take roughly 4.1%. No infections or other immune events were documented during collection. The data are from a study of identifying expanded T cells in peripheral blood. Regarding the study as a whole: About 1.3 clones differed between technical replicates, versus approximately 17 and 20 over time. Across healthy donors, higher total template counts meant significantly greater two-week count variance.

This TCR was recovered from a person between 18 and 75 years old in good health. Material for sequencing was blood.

CDR3 nucleotide sequence: TGTGCCAGCAGCTTGGAAGCCAGGGCGAGCTCCTACGAGCAGTACTTC. Amino acids: CASSLEARASSYEQYF. This chain connects TRBV5-5 to TRBJ2-7, with D perhaps TRBD1 (5 bases). Germline lookup yields CDR1 SGHKS and CDR2 YYEKEE (reference sequence). The CDR3 runs 16 residues. V was pared by 0 bases and J by 0 bases, with 13 bases between.